The 24 T cell receptor beta chains in this list originate from one sample, sequenced in a study of blood T cell repertoires in COVID-19. Generated by immunoSEQ multiplex PCR, the TCRdb table keeps only in-frame clones and is missing some. This sample has over 90,000 clones; nearly 90% occur once, and the top ten carry approximately 3%. The specimen was peripheral blood. The origin of the receptors is a man aged 50 to 60 in a cohort sampled during active COVID-19.

The V gene is TRBV10-3, the J gene TRBJ2-7; D perhaps matches TRBD1 (6 bases). Germline lookup yields CDR1 ENHRY and CDR2 SYGVKD. This CDR3 contains 13 residues. Between the trimmed V and J ends, which lost 5 bases and 2 bases, there was a span of 10 bases. Written as DNA, the CDR3 is TGTGCCATCAGTACGGACAGTGCCTACGAGCAGTACTTC. This codes for CAISTDSAYEQYF.

The chain links TRBV2 to TRBJ1-5; maybe TRBD1 (5 bases). CDR1 SNHLY and CDR2 FYNNEI come from the germline V gene. V lost 4 bases to trimming and J lost 5 bases, with 12 bases between them. This CDR3 contains 14 residues. This CDR3 reads CASSGQTGDQPQHF. CDR3 coding DNA: TGTGCCAGCAGTGGGCAGACGGGGGATCAGCCCCAGCATTTT.

V usage is TRBV7-9 and J usage is TRBJ2-3, with D perhaps matching TRBD1 (5 bases). Trimming took 6 bases from V and 7 from J, leaving 11 bases between them. Germline V gene data show CDR1 as SEHNR and CDR2 as FQNEAQ (reference sequence). The CDR3 has 12 amino acids. The CDR3 DNA is TGTGCCAGCAGTAGTCAGGGCTATACGCAGTATTTT. It codes for CASSSQGYTQYF.

CDR3 sequence: CATSDERTGQPQHF. Here the CDR3 DNA reads TGTGCCACCAGTGACGAACGGACTGGGCAGCCCCAGCATTTT. The gene calls are TRBV24-1 and TRBJ1-5; D not certain. Germline CDR1 KGHDR, CDR2 SFDVKD. Trimming cost V 4 bases and J 7 bases, with 13 bases left between them. The length of the CDR3 is 14 residues.

The genes are TRBV6-1 and TRBJ2-2; tentatively, D is TRBD1 (5 bases). The CDR3 is made up of 16 amino acids. Looked up from germline, CDR1 is MNHNS and CDR2 is SASEGT. Trimming took off 4 bases at V and 4 bases at J, with 16 bases between the two ends. CDR3 region: CASSVTAGQITGELFF. DNA for the CDR3: TGTGCCAGCAGTGTAACGGCAGGGCAGATCACCGGGGAGCTGTTTTTT.

This chain uses TRBV9 with TRBJ2-3; TRBD2 is a possible D gene (6 bases). The CDR3 loop spans 15 amino acids. Per germline, CDR1 SGDLS and CDR2 YYNGEE. With 5 bases removed from V and 2 bases from J, the gap between germline ends came to 15 bases. This CDR3 reads CASSRLGGNTDTQYF. For the CDR3, the DNA is TGTGCCAGCAGTCGGCTGGGGGGAAACACAGATACGCAGTATTTT. Supplemented by reference TRBV9 and TRBJ2-3, the full variable domain reads DSGVTQTPKHLITATGQRVTLRCSPRSGDLSVYWYQQSLDQGLQFLIQYYNGEERAKGNILERFSAQQFPDLHSELNLSSLELGDSALYFCASSRLGGNTDTQYFGPGTRLTVL.

This chain links TRBV7-9 with TRBJ2-2; D is possibly TRBD2 (6 bases). Germline values: CDR1 SEHNR, CDR2 FQNEAQ (reference sequence). The V end lost 2 bases, the J end lost 6 bases, and 13 bases lay between the germline ends. This CDR3 has 15 amino acids. This chain's CDR3 is CASSLTGERSGELFF. The CDR3 DNA follows: TGTGCCAGCAGCTTAACGGGGGAAAGGTCCGGGGAGCTGTTTTTT.

The chain joins TRBV6-5 to TRBJ1-1; 7 bases align to TRBD1. CDR1 MNHEY and CDR2 SVGAGI come from the germline V gene. V shed 6 bases and J 6 bases; nucleotides not matched to a gene: 10. The CDR3 loop spans 14 amino acids. CDR3: CASRLDRVNPEAFF. The CDR3 DNA follows: TGTGCCAGCAGACTTGACAGGGTCAATCCTGAAGCTTTCTTT.

This clone has only one observation. The CDR3 region has the DNA TGTGCCAGCAGCCCGCAGACAGGAGGCTCTGGAAACACCATATATTTT. Its protein is CASSPQTGGSGNTIYF. The gene calls are TRBV11-3 and TRBJ1-3, with D perhaps matching TRBD1 (6 bases). CDR1 SGHNT and CDR2 YENEEA come from the germline V gene. The CDR3 spans 16 residues. V lost 5 bases and J 0 bases, leaving 14 bases between the germline ends. Full variable domain (remainder filled in from reference TRBV11-3 and TRBJ1-3): EAGVVQSPRYKIIEKKQPVAFWCNPISGHNTLYWYLQNLGQGPELLIRYENEEAVDDSQLPKDRFSAERLKGVDSTLKIQPAELGDSAVYLCASSPQTGGSGNTIYFGEGSWLTVV.

The rearrangement uses TRBV27 and TRBJ2-2; TRBD2 might be the D (5 bases). The V gene's germline CDR1 is MNHEY and CDR2 SMNVEV (reference sequence). V was clipped by 5 bases and J by 6 bases, with 16 bases between them. There are 15 residues in the CDR3. In DNA, the CDR3 is TGTGCCAGCAGTCAGACGGCGGGCAGACCCGGGGAGCTGTTTTTT. Its protein is CASSQTAGRPGELFF.

The chain recombines TRBV24-1 with TRBJ2-1; the D is unclear. This CDR3 contains 12 residues. Germline V lookup: CDR1 KGHDR, CDR2 SFDVKD. Trimming took 4 bases from V and 7 from J, leaving 7 bases between them. CDR3 sequence reads: CATSDRWNEQFF. CDR3 sequence (DNA): TGTGCCACCAGTGACCGGTGGAATGAGCAGTTCTTC.

This clone is a singleton in its sample. This chain links TRBV28 with TRBJ1-2; D perhaps matches TRBD1 (6 bases). Germline CDR1 is MDHEN and CDR2 is SYDVKM. CDR3 length: 15 residues. V lost 2 bases and J 9 bases, leaving 19 bases between the germline ends. This CDR3 reads CASSLRQGWLFRYTF. The CDR3 nucleotides are TGTGCCAGCAGTTTACGGCAGGGGTGGCTCTTCCGCTACACCTTC.

The CDR3 region has the DNA TGTGCCAGCAGCCGCTCAGGGAATGGCTACACCTTC. The encoded protein is CASSRSGNGYTF. The chain recombines TRBV3-1 (or the pseudogene TRBV3-2) with TRBJ1-2; D possibly corresponds to TRBD1 (5 bases). Germline CDR1 LGHDT, CDR2 YNNKEL (reference sequence). The CDR3 extends over 12 amino acids. The V gene lost 4 bases and the J gene lost 6 bases, with 9 bases spanning the gap.

The chain carries TRBV10-3 and TRBJ1-5, with D possibly matching TRBD1 (5 bases). V was pared by 1 base and J by 5 bases, with 6 bases between. The CDR3 runs to 13 residues. CDR1 and CDR2 (germline): ENHRY, SYGVKD. CDR3 sequence (DNA): TGTGCCATCAGTGAGTGGGGGGATCAGCCCCAGCATTTT. It specifies CAISEWGDQPQHF.

The rearrangement uses TRBV6-1 and TRBJ2-7; possible D gene TRBD1, 5 bases. Germline CDR1 MNHNS, CDR2 SASEGT. V lost 2 bases and J 2 bases, leaving 16 bases between the germline ends. The CDR3 is 16 residues long. The CDR3 DNA reads TGTGCCAGCAGTGAAAGGGGCGGCAGGCCCCCCTACGAGCAGTACGTC. This translates into CASSERGGRPPYEQYV.

V is TRBV3-1 (or the pseudogene TRBV3-2) and J is TRBJ2-7, with D unclear. This CDR3 contains 12 residues. The germline CDR1 and CDR2 sequences are LGHDT and YNNKEL (reference sequence). The germline V and J ends were trimmed by 3 bases and 2 bases, with 5 bases remaining between them. The CDR3 is CASSQGPYEQYV. DNA for the CDR3: TGTGCCAGCAGCCAGGGCCCCTACGAGCAGTACGTC.

This clone was counted a few times. The chain links TRBV27 to TRBJ2-3, with D possibly matching TRBD1 (6 bases). The CDR3 sequence is 16 residues long. Germline V CDR1 and CDR2: MNHEY, SMNVEV (reference sequence). Trimming cost V 2 bases and J 2 bases, with 14 bases left between them. The chain's CDR3 is CASSLTGTRYTDTQYF. Here the CDR3 DNA reads TGTGCCAGCAGTTTAACCGGGACAAGATACACAGATACGCAGTATTTT.

V usage is TRBV25-1 and J usage is TRBJ2-5; perhaps TRBD2 as D (6 bases). V was trimmed by 5 bases and J by 4 bases, leaving 17 bases between them. The CDR3 length is 15 residues. Germline CDR1 MGHDK, CDR2 SYGVNS. The CDR3 loop reads CASSPRDRYSETQYF. CDR3 sequence (DNA): TGTGCCAGCAGTCCGCGGGACCGATATTCAGAGACCCAGTACTTC.

V gene TRBV5-1 combines with J gene TRBJ2-6; D possibly corresponds to TRBD1 (6 bases). This CDR3 is built from 17 residues. Germline V gives CDR1 SGHRS, CDR2 YFSETQ. V lost 5 bases and J 6 bases, leaving 21 bases between the germline ends. Here the CDR3 reads CASSSGPPGDAANVLTF. The CDR3 DNA sequence: TGCGCCAGCAGTTCGGGACCACCAGGGGATGCGGCCAACGTCCTGACTTTC.

The V and J genes are TRBV9 and TRBJ2-1; D uncertain. The germline gives CDR1 SGDLS, CDR2 YYNGEE. The CDR3 is 10 amino acids. Trimming took 3 bases from V and 10 from J, leaving 5 bases between them. The CDR3 here is CASSGQEQFF. The CDR3, as DNA: TGTGCCAGCAGCGGTCAGGAGCAGTTCTTC.

This chain connects TRBV7-6 to TRBJ2-7, with 7 nucleotides matching TRBD1. Unmatched junction bases numbered 9, after V lost 4 bases and J lost 3 bases. Per germline, CDR1 SGHVS and CDR2 FNYEAQ. CDR3 size: 15 residues. The CDR3 here is CASSSLQGKSYEQYF. CDR3 in DNA: TGTGCCAGCAGCTCGTTACAGGGGAAAAGCTACGAGCAGTACTTC.

The J gene is TRBJ1-5, the V gene TRBV6-1; no reliable D call. The V end was cut by 1 base, the J end by 3 bases, with 7 bases between. CDR1 and CDR2 from the germline V gene are MNHNS and SASEGT. This CDR3 region has 14 residues. CDR3 region: CASSEGQVNQPQHF. The CDR3 region has the DNA TGTGCCAGCAGTGAAGGGCAGGTCAATCAGCCCCAGCATTTT.

This clone was seen just once. The CDR3 is CASRTTREQYF. The CDR3 nucleotides read TGTGCCAGCAGAACGACTAGAGAGCAGTACTTC. The V gene is TRBV6-5, the J gene TRBJ2-7, with a weak D call TRBD2 (6 bases). This CDR3 comprises 11 residues. The germline CDR1 and CDR2 sequences are MNHEY and SVGAGI. The germline V and J ends were trimmed by 6 bases and 7 bases, with 10 bases remaining between them.

This chain connects TRBV25-1 to TRBJ1-1; D not resolved. Germline V gives CDR1 MGHDK, CDR2 SYGVNS. With 6 bases removed from V and 5 bases from J, the gap between germline ends came to 13 bases. The CDR3 spans 13 residues. The CDR3 sequence: CASSRLVGTEAFF. Here the CDR3 DNA reads TGTGCCAGCAGCAGACTAGTGGGGACTGAAGCTTTCTTT.